This entry lists 7 T cell receptor beta chains sequenced from one sample in a study of cytomegalovirus exposure and HLA in healthy donors. The primer mix had 60 Vbeta and 13 Jbeta primers. Assay: immunoSEQ multiplex PCR; the TCRdb copy retains only in-frame clones and omits some. The sample carries roughly 130,000 clones, 82% recorded once. Sequences were obtained from PBMCs. Receptors originate from a boy aged 10-17 years in good health and CMV-seronegative.

The chain employs TRBV9 and TRBJ1-5; D is uncertain. Germline lookup yields CDR1 SGDLS and CDR2 YYNGEE. V gave up 4 bases and J gave up 7 bases, with 18 bases separating them. The CDR3 length is 15 residues. The CDR3 protein is CASSPGGRLGQPQHF. DNA for the CDR3: TGTGCCAGCAGCCCCGGCGGGCGTCTAGGACAGCCCCAGCATTTT.

A single count supports this clone. V is TRBV29-1 and J is TRBJ1-2; D remains unclear. Trimming stripped 6 bases from V and 7 bases from J, with 15 bases between. The length of the CDR3 is 12 residues. Germline V gene sequence: CDR1 SQVTM, CDR2 ANQGSEA. In DNA, the CDR3 is TGCAGCGTCGTGCCGGGATATGCTGGCTACACCTTC. Translated, it gives CSVVPGYAGYTF.

The CDR3 spells CASSGNNNQPQHF. The CDR3 DNA reads TGTGCCAGTAGCGGGAATAACAATCAGCCCCAGCATTTT. The chain employs TRBV19 and TRBJ1-5; D unclear. This CDR3 has 13 amino acids. V shed 6 bases and J shed 3 bases, with 9 bases lying between them. Germline CDR1 reads LNHDA; CDR2 reads SQIVND (reference sequence).

The chain uses TRBV7-6 and TRBJ1-3, with D possibly being TRBD1 (5 bases). This CDR3 is 16 amino acids long. Germline CDR1 and CDR2: SGHVS and FNYEAQ. The ends were cut back, 4 bases at V and 3 bases at J, with 16 bases in the middle. The CDR3 loop is CASSSPTTVIGNTIYF. For the CDR3, the DNA is TGTGCCAGCAGCTCCCCCACGACAGTGATTGGAAACACCATATATTTT.

Only a few counts were recorded for this clone. V is TRBV5-6 and J is TRBJ2-7; D possibly corresponds to TRBD2 (6 bases). The CDR3 has 12 amino acids. Trimming left V 1 base short and J 6 bases short, with 8 bases between. Germline V gene lookup returns CDR1 SGHDT and CDR2 YYEEEE. CDR3: CASSLRGSEQYF. The CDR3 coding sequence is TGTGCCAGCAGCTTGCGGGGGTCCGAGCAGTACTTC.

The chain combines TRBV19 with TRBJ1-1; 8 bases fit TRBD1. Trimming took 6 bases from V and 4 from J; bases not matched to a gene: 7. CDR3 length: 14 residues. Germline CDR1 LNHDA, CDR2 SQIVND (reference sequence). The CDR3 reads CASRSVDRGTEAFF. CDR3 coding DNA: TGTGCCAGTAGATCCGTAGACAGGGGCACTGAAGCTTTCTTT.

The V gene is TRBV9, the J gene TRBJ1-4, with 10 positions matching TRBD1. This CDR3 spans 15 amino acids. Germline-derived CDR1 and CDR2 are SGDLS and YYNGEE. Unmatched junction bases numbered 3, after V lost 3 bases and J lost 4 bases. The CDR3 region is CASSARDRGNEKLFF. The CDR3 nucleotides read TGTGCCAGCAGCGCCCGGGACAGGGGTAATGAAAAACTGTTTTTT.